This is a list of T cell receptor beta chains from one sample in a study of T cell responses to AZD1222 COVID-19 vaccine. Using immunoSEQ multiplex PCR, the repertoire was profiled, and TCRdb retains in-frame clones only, with some absent. Of 150,000 to 200,000 clones listed, 94% are singletons. Material: peripheral blood, obtained on day 0 of AZD1222 vaccination. The receptors originated from an adult in good health. CDR3s include the opening cysteine and the closing phenylalanine or tryptophan. The D gene is left open where the match is weak. Only some rows state a clone size, as once, few, many or a class for expanded clones.

J: TRBJ2-5; V: TRBV15; length: 15; size: .; D: TRBD1; DNA: TGTGCCACCAGCTCCCCGGGACAGGGAAAAGAGACCCAGTACTTC; CDR3: CATSSPGQGKETQYF
J: TRBJ2-1; V: TRBV7-7; length: 15; size: .; D: TRBD1; DNA: TGTGCTAGCAGCCGCCGGACAGGGAGAGACAATGAGCAGTTCTTC; CDR3: CASSRRTGRDNEQFF
J: TRBJ1-1; V: TRBV27; length: 14; size: .; D: .; DNA: TGTGCCAGCAGCTCCCTCGGGTTTGTAACTGAAGCTTTCTTT; CDR3: CASSSLGFVTEAFF
J: TRBJ2-7; V: TRBV18; length: 14; size: .; D: .; DNA: TGTGCCAGCTCACCTTCAGCTTACTCCTACGAGCAGTACTTC; CDR3: CASSPSAYSYEQYF
J: TRBJ2-5; V: TRBV7-8; length: 12; size: .; D: .; DNA: TGTGCCAGCGCCTTCGGGGATGAGACCCAGTACTTC; CDR3: CASAFGDETQYF
J: TRBJ2-1; V: TRBV7-6; length: 15; size: .; D: .; DNA: TGTGCCAGCAGCAACCCCCCGGGACCTTACAATGAGCAGTTCTTC; CDR3: CASSNPPGPYNEQFF
J: TRBJ2-1; V: TRBV30; length: 14; size: .; D: TRBD2; DNA: TGTGCCTGGGCGACGGGACTAGCGGGATTAGAGCAGTTCTTC; CDR3: CAWATGLAGLEQFF
J: TRBJ1-5; V: TRBV27; length: 16; size: .; D: .; DNA: TGTGCCAGCAGGAAGTTGGGGGCTTATAGCAATCAGCCCCAGCATTTT; CDR3: CASRKLGAYSNQPQHF
J: TRBJ1-6; V: TRBV30; length: 14; size: .; D: .; DNA: TGTGCCTGGAGTGTGATACCCATCGGCTCACCCCTCCACTTT; CDR3: CAWSVIPIGSPLHF
J: TRBJ2-1; V: TRBV27; length: 15; size: .; D: TRBD2; DNA: TGTGCCAGCAGTTCCGGGACTAGGACCTACAATGAGCAGTTCTTC; CDR3: CASSSGTRTYNEQFF
J: TRBJ2-7; V: TRBV2; length: 12; size: .; D: .; DNA: TGTGCCAGCATGGCAGGGCTGAACGAGCAGTACTTC; CDR3: CASMAGLNEQYF
J: TRBJ2-2; V: TRBV5-6; length: 16; size: .; D: .; DNA: TGTGCCAGCAGCTACCTCCGGGGCTCAGGGTCCGGGGAGCTGTTTTTT; CDR3: CASSYLRGSGSGELFF
J: TRBJ2-5; V: TRBV7-7; length: 16; size: .; D: TRBD2; DNA: TGTGCTAGCAGCTTAGGGGTAGCGGGGGCGTCAGAGACCCAGTACTTC; CDR3: CASSLGVAGASETQYF
J: TRBJ1-5; V: TRBV7-8; length: 15; size: .; D: .; DNA: TGTGCCAGCAGCTTAGGTGCCAGGATTGGCCAGCCCCAGCATTTT; CDR3: CASSLGARIGQPQHF
J: TRBJ1-2; V: TRBV6-5; length: 15; size: .; D: TRBD1; DNA: TGTGCCAGCAGTCGGAGCGCCAGGGACAGCTATGGCTACACCTTC; CDR3: CASSRSARDSYGYTF
J: TRBJ2-7; V: TRBV4-1; length: 16; size: once; D: TRBD1; DNA: TGCGCCAGCAGCCAAGGAACCGGGACAGGGGACTACGAGCAGTACTTC; CDR3: CASSQGTGTGDYEQYF
J: TRBJ2-5; V: TRBV28; length: 13; size: .; D: .; DNA: TGTGCCAGTCAATCCCCTAGCCGAGAGACCCAGTACTTC; CDR3: CASQSPSRETQYF
J: TRBJ2-1; V: TRBV5-1; length: 15; size: once; D: TRBD2; DNA: TGCGCCAGCAGCTTGGTTGCCGGGGGGTACAATGAGCAGTTCTTC; CDR3: CASSLVAGGYNEQFF
J: TRBJ1-2; V: TRBV28; length: 13; size: .; D: .; DNA: TGTGCCAGCAGGGAGGTCACTAACTATGGCTACACCTTC; CDR3: CASREVTNYGYTF
J: TRBJ1-3; V: TRBV6-5; length: 15; size: .; D: TRBD1; DNA: TGTGCCAGCAGTTACTCGACAGGGCTTGCAAACACCATATATTTT; CDR3: CASSYSTGLANTIYF
J: TRBJ2-3; V: TRBV9; length: 16; size: .; D: TRBD1; DNA: TGTGCCAGCACCAAACAGGGGCGAGCCCTCACAGATACGCAGTATTTT; CDR3: CASTKQGRALTDTQYF
J: TRBJ1-1; V: TRBV19; length: 15; size: .; D: .; DNA: TGTGCCAGTAGTATTGATGGGGCAAGGAACACTGAAGCTTTCTTT; CDR3: CASSIDGARNTEAFF
J: TRBJ2-1; V: TRBV6-5; length: 15; size: .; D: .; DNA: TGTGCCAGCAGACCGGCGGACTCCTCCTACAATGAGCAGTTCTTC; CDR3: CASRPADSSYNEQFF
J: TRBJ2-7; V: TRBV6-6; length: 15; size: .; D: .; DNA: TGTGCCAGCAGTTACTCGGTCAGCGCTGGTGTCGAGCAGTACTTC; CDR3: CASSYSVSAGVEQYF
J: TRBJ2-1; V: TRBV28; length: 14; size: .; D: TRBD2; DNA: TGTGCCAGCAGTCGGGAGCGGGAGTGGAATGAGCAGTTCTTC; CDR3: CASSREREWNEQFF
J: TRBJ1-1; V: TRBV7-8; length: 11; size: .; D: .; DNA: TGTGCCAGCAGCCCCCTCTATGAAGCTTTCTTT; CDR3: CASSPLYEAFF
J: TRBJ2-7; V: TRBV27; length: 16; size: .; D: TRBD2; DNA: TGTGCCAGCAGTATGGGACTAGCGGGAGTTGGTTACGAGCAGTACTTC; CDR3: CASSMGLAGVGYEQYF
J: TRBJ1-1; V: TRBV6-1; length: 16; size: .; D: .; DNA: TGTGCCAGCAGTGAGAGACCCACTGAGATGAACACTGAAGCTTTCTTT; CDR3: CASSERPTEMNTEAFF
J: TRBJ1-2; V: TRBV19; length: 13; size: .; D: .; DNA: TGTGCCAGTATGCAAGGGGGACACTATGGCTACACCTTC; CDR3: CASMQGGHYGYTF
J: TRBJ1-2; V: TRBV7-8; length: 15; size: .; D: .; DNA: TGTGCCAGCAGCTTAGCGCGGGCAGCCGCCAGGGGCTACACCTTC; CDR3: CASSLARAAARGYTF
J: TRBJ1-5; V: TRBV6-5; length: 15; size: few; D: .; DNA: TGTGCCAGCAGACTTCGGCCGTATAGCAATCAGCCCCAGCATTTT; CDR3: CASRLRPYSNQPQHF
J: TRBJ1-3; V: TRBV5-4; length: 15; size: few; D: TRBD1; DNA: TGTGCCAGCAGCTATTACAGGGGTACCGGAAACACCATATATTTT; CDR3: CASSYYRGTGNTIYF
J: TRBJ1-5; V: TRBV11-2; length: 15; size: .; D: .; DNA: TGTGCCAGCAGCCTCACCTGGGGGGCGGGTCAGCCCCAGCATTTT; CDR3: CASSLTWGAGQPQHF
J: TRBJ2-2; V: TRBV19; length: 12; size: .; D: .; DNA: TGTGCCAGTAGTATTAGGTCGTCGGAGCTGTTTTTT; CDR3: CASSIRSSELFF
J: TRBJ1-1; V: TRBV27; length: 13; size: .; D: .; DNA: TGTGCCAGCAGGATTCTGGGAGGCACTGAAGCTTTCTTT; CDR3: CASRILGGTEAFF
J: TRBJ1-2; V: TRBV6-5; length: 13; size: .; D: .; DNA: TGTGCCAGCATCGGGCAGGCGAACTATGGCTACACCTTC; CDR3: CASIGQANYGYTF
J: TRBJ1-2; V: TRBV19; length: 14; size: .; D: .; DNA: TGTGCCAGTAGTATTCCCGGGGGCAACTATGGCTACACCTTC; CDR3: CASSIPGGNYGYTF